This T cell receptor beta chain was sequenced in a study of healthy donors' naive CD4 and CD8 T cells. Study conclusions and caveats: Chains were not paired, since alpha and beta were sequenced in bulk.

About this clonotype: What it binds is not known.

TCR libraries were built from approximately 520 ng of total RNA by linear amplification. MiXCR was run by TCRdb on the reads, yielding one entry per CDR3 protein. The sample yields 150,000 to 200,000 distinct CDR3 sequences, over 60% seen once. Germline CDR1 and CDR2: MNHEY and SVGAGI. V lost 10 bases, J lost 3 bases, and 19 bases lay in between. The CDR3 is made up of 14 amino acids. The sequenced material came from naive CD4+ and CD8+ T cells sorted from blood, pooled from several donors. The source of this sequence is a pool of human donors in good health; the sample pools cells from several healthy donors. The V gene is TRBV6-5, the J gene TRBJ2-7; D possibly corresponds to TRBD1 (6 bases). CDR3 loop: CAIQRTVGFYEQYF. CDR3 coding DNA: TGTGCCATCCAAAGGACAGTAGGGTTCTACGAGCAGTACTTC.